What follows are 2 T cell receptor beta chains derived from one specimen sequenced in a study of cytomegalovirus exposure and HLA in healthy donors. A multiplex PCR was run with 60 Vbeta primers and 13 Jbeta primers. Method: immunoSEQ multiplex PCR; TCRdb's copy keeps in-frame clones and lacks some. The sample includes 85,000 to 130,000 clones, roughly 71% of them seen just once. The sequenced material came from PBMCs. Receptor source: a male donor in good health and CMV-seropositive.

The CDR3 region is CASRTIDRGSTEAFF. The CDR3 DNA is TGTGCCAGCAGGACCATAGACAGGGGGAGCACTGAAGCTTTCTTT. The chain carries TRBV6-1 and TRBJ1-1, with TRBD1 identical over 9 bases. Germline trimming cut 6 bases from V and 4 bases from J; bases unmatched to any gene: 9. Germline-derived CDR1 and CDR2 are MNHNS and SASEGT. This CDR3 region has 15 residues.

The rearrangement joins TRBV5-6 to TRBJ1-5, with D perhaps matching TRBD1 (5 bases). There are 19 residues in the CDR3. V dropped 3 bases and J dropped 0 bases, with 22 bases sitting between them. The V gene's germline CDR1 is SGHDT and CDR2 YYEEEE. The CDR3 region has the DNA TGTGCCAGCAGCTCAACGCGTCCGGGGGACCATTATAGCAATCAGCCCCAGCATTTT. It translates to CASSSTRPGDHYSNQPQHF.